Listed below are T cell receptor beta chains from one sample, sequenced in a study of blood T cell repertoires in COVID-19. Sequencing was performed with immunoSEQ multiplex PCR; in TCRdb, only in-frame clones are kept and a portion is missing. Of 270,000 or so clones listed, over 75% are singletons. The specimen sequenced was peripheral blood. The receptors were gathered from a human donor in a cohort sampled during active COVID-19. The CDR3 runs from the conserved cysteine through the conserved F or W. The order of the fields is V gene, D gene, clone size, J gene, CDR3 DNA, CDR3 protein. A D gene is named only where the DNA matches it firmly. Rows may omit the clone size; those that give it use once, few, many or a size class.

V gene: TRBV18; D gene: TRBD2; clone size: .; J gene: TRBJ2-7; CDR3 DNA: TGTGCCAGCTCACCAAAACTAGCGGCGAACTACGAGCAGTACTTC; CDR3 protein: CASSPKLAANYEQYF
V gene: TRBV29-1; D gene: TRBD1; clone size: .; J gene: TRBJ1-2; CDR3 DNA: TGCAGCGTTATAGGGGGCGATGGCTACACCTTC; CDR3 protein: CSVIGGDGYTF
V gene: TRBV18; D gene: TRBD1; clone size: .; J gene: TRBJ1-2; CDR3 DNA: TGTGCCAGCTCACCCGACACAGGGGGCAGAGGAGGCTACACCTTC; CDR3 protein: CASSPDTGGRGGYTF
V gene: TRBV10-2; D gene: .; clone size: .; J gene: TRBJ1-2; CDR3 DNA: TGCGCCAGCAGTCTTCAGGGCTACTATGGCTACACCTTC; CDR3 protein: CASSLQGYYGYTF
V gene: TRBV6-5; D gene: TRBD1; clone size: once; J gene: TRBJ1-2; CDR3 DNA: TGTGCCAGCAGTACAACCGGGACAGGGGTCTATGGCTACACCTTC; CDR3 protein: CASSTTGTGVYGYTF
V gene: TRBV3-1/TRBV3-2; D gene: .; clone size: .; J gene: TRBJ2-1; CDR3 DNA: TGTGCCAGCGGAGGCGCATACAATGAGCAGTTCTTC; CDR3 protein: CASGGAYNEQFF
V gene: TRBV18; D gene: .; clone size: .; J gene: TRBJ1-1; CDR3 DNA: TGTGCCAGCTCACTTACAAGGAACACTGAAGCTTTCTTT; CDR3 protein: CASSLTRNTEAFF
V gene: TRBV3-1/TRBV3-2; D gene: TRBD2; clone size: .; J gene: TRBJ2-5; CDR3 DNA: TGTGCCAGCAGCCAAGAGGTACTAGCGGGAGTCGTCGAGACCCAGTACTTC; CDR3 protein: CASSQEVLAGVVETQYF
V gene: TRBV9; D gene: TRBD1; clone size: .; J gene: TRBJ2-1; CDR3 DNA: TGTGCCAGCAGCGAGGACAGGGGCCCCTACAATGAGCAGTTCTTC; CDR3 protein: CASSEDRGPYNEQFF
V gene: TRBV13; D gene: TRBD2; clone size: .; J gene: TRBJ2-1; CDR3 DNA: TGTGCCAGCAGCTTCGGACTAGCGGGAGTTTCGGAGCAGTTCTTC; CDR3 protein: CASSFGLAGVSEQFF
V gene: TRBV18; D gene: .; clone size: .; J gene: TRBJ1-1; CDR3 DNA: TGTGCCAGCTCACGAGGATCGGCGAACACTGAAGCTTTCTTT; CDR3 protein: CASSRGSANTEAFF
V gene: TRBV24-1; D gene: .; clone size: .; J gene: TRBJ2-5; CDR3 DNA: TGTGCCACCAGTGGCGGGCTAAAAGAGACCCAGTACTTC; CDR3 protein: CATSGGLKETQYF
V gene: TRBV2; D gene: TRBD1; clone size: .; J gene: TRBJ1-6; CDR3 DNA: TGTGCCGGGGGACAGGAGGATAATTCACCCCTCCACTTT; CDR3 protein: CAGGQEDNSPLHF
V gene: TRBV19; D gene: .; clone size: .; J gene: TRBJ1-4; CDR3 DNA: TGTGCCAGTAACGAGGGGAGGAGTGCTGAAAAACTGTTTTTT; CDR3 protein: CASNEGRSAEKLFF
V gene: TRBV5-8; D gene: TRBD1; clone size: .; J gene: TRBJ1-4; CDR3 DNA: TGTGCCAGCAGCAGGACGAAAGGGGGCCTCCTTAACGAAAAACTGTTTTTT; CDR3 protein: CASSRTKGGLLNEKLFF
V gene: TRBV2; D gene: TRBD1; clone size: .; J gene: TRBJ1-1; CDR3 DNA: TGTGCCAGCAGTACCGACAGGGCGAACACTGAAGCTTTCTTT; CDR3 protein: CASSTDRANTEAFF
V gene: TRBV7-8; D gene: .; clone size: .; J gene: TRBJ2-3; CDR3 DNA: TGTGCCAGCAGCCCTGGGCTGGTTACGCAGTATTTT; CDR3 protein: CASSPGLVTQYF
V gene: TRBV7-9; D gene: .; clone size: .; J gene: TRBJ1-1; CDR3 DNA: TGTGCCAGCAGGCTAAAGGCAGGAAGCACTGAAGCTTTCTTT; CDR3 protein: CASRLKAGSTEAFF
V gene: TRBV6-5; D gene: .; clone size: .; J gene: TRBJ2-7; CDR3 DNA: TGTGCCAGCAGTCCTCAGGGATACGAGCAGTACTTC; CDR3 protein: CASSPQGYEQYF
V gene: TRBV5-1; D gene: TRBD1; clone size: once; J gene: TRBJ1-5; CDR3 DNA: TGCGCCAGCAGCTTGTCAGGGGGTAGCAATCAGCCCCAGCATTTT; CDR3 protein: CASSLSGGSNQPQHF
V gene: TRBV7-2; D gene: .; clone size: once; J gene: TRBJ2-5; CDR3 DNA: TGTGCCAGCAGCTTACCCGGCGGAACAGGGCAAGAGACCCAGTACTTC; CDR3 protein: CASSLPGGTGQETQYF
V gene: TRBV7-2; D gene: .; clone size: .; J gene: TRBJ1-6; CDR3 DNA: TGTGCCAGCAGCTTAGCGAGGCAGGGTAATTCACCCCTCCACTTT; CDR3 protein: CASSLARQGNSPLHF
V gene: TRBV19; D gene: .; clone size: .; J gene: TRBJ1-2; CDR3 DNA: TGTGCCAGTAGTATGGAGGGGCTAGGCGGCGCGGGCTACACCTTC; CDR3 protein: CASSMEGLGGAGYTF
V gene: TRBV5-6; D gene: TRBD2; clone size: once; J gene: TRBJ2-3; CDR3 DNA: TGTGCCAGCAGCTTGGCCACTCTAGCGGGGGACACAGATACGCAGTATTTT; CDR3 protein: CASSLATLAGDTDTQYF
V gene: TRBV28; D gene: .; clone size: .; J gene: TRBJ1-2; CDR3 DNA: TGTGCCAGCAGTTTAAGTCATGGGAGGTCGGACTATGGCTACACCTTC; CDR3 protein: CASSLSHGRSDYGYTF
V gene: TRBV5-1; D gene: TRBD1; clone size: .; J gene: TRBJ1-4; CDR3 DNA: TGCGCCACCAGGACAGGAACTAATGAAAAACTGTTTTTT; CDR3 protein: CATRTGTNEKLFF
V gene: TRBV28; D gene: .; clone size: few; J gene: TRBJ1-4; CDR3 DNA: TGTGCCAGCACCCGACAAGTTGCAACTAATGAAAAACTGTTTTTT; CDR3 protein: CASTRQVATNEKLFF
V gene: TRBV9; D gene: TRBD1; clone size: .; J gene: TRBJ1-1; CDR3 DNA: TGTGCCAGCAGCCCCCAGGGACAGGGAAACACTGAAGCTTTCTTT; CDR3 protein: CASSPQGQGNTEAFF
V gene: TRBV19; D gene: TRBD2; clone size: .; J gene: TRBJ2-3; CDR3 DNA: TGTGCCAGTCGTTGGGGACTAGCGGGGGGTACAGATACGCAGTATTTT; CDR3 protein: CASRWGLAGGTDTQYF
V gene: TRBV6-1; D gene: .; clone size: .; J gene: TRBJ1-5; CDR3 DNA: TGTGCCAGCAGTGAGTCGTACAGGAATCAGCCCCAGCATTTT; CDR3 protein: CASSESYRNQPQHF
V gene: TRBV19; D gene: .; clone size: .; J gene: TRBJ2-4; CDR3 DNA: TGTGCCAGTAGTCATTTGGTGGCATTGGACATTCAGTACTTC; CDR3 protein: CASSHLVALDIQYF
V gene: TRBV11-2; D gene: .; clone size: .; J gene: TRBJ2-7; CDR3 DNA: TGTGCCAGCAGCCTCGCTAGGGGAGAGCAGTACTTC; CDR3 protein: CASSLARGEQYF
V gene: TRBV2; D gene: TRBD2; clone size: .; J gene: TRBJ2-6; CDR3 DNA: TGTGCCAGCAGTGAAGATGGGAGCGGGATGGCCCTGGGGGCCAACGTCCTGACTTTC; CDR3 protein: CASSEDGSGMALGANVLTF
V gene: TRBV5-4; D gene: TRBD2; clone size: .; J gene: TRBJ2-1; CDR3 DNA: TGTGCCAGCAGCCTGGGACTAGCACCTGAGCAGTTCTTC; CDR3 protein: CASSLGLAPEQFF
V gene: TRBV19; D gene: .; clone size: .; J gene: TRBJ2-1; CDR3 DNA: TGTGCCAGTAGTAACAGGGGGGGGTGGGATGAGCAGTTCTTC; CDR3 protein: CASSNRGGWDEQFF
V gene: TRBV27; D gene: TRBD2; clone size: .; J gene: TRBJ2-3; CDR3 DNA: TGTGCCAGCAGGGGGGGACTAGCGAGGGGCTATGATACGCAGTATTTT; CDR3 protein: CASRGGLARGYDTQYF
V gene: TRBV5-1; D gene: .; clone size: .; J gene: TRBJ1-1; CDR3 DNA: TGCGCCAGCAGCTTGGGAGGGAGGGGGAACACTGAAGCTTTCTTT; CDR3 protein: CASSLGGRGNTEAFF
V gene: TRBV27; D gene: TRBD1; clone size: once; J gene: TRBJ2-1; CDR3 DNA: TGTGCCACCATGACAGGGGTCTACAATGAGCAGTTCTTC; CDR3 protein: CATMTGVYNEQFF
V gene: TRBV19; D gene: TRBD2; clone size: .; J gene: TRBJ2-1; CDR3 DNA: TGTGCCAGTACCTTTCTAGCGGGGTACAATGAGCAGTTCTTC; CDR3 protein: CASTFLAGYNEQFF
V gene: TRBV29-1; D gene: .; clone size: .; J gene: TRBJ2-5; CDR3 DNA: TGCAGCGTTAGAACCAGGCAGACCCAGTACTTC; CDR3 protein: CSVRTRQTQYF
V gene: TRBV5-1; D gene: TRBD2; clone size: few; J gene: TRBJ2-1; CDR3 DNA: TGCGCCAGCAGCTTGGGAAATGTAATGGCTAGCGGGCACTACTCCTACAATGAGCAGTTCTTC; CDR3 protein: CASSLGNVMASGHYSYNEQFF
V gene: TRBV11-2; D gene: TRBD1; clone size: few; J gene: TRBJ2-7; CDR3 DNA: TGTGCCAGCAGCTCCGGGACAGGGATATATGGCGAGCAGTACTTC; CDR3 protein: CASSSGTGIYGEQYF
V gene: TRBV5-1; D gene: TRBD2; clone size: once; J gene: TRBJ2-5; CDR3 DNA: TGCGCCAGCAGCTTGTCTGGCGGGAGCCAAGAGACCCAGTACTTC; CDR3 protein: CASSLSGGSQETQYF
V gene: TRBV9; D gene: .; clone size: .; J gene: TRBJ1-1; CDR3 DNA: TGTGCCAGCAGCGTAGAACAGGGAAGAATGAACACTGAAGCTTTCTTT; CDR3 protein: CASSVEQGRMNTEAFF
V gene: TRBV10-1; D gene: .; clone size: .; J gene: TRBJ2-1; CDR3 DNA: TGCGCCAGCAGCGCAGGGACAACTGAGCAGTTCTTC; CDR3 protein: CASSAGTTEQFF
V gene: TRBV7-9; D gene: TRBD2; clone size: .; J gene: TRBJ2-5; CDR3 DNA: TGTGCCAGCAGCTTAGGGACTAGCGGGGGGGCCCGGGAGACCCAGTACTTC; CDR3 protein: CASSLGTSGGARETQYF
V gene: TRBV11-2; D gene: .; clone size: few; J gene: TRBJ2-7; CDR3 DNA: TGTGCCAGCAGCCCGGGGTCGCTTGACGAGCAGTACTTC; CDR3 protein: CASSPGSLDEQYF
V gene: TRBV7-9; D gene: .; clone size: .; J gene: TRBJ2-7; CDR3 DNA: TGTGCCAGCAGCGGAAGCAGGGGAAAGGTAATCTACGAGCAGTACTTC; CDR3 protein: CASSGSRGKVIYEQYF
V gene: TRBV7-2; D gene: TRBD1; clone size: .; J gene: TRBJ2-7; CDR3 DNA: TGTGCCAGCAGCGATGGGACAGCGCTATACGAGCAGTACTTC; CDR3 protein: CASSDGTALYEQYF
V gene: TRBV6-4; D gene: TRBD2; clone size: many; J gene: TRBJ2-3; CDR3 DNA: TGTGCCAGCAGTTTAACTAGCGGGGGGGCAGATACGCAGTATTTT; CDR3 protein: CASSLTSGGADTQYF
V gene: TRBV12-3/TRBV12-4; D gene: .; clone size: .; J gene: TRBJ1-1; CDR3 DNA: TGTGCCATCGGAGGGAGGGTTGGAACTGAAGCTTTCTTT; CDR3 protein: CAIGGRVGTEAFF
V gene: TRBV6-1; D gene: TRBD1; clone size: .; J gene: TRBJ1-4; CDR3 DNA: TGTGCCAGCAGTGAAGTTGGAGGGCAGGGGGTCATTGAAAAACTGTTTTTT; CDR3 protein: CASSEVGGQGVIEKLFF
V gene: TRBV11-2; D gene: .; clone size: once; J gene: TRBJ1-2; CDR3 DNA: TGTGCCAGCAGCTTAGGACGTACCCAGGGAGGCTACACCTTC; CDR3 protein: CASSLGRTQGGYTF
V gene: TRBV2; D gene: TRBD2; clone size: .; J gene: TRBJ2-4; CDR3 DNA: TGTGCCAGCAGGGGGGAGGGGCTAGCCAAAAACATTCAGTACTTC; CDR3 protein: CASRGEGLAKNIQYF
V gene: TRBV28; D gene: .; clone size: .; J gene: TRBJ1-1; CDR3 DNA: TGTGCCAGCAGGGAGGCGTACCCGAACACTGAAGCTTTCTTT; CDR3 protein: CASREAYPNTEAFF
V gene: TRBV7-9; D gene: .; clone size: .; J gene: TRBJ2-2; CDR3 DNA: TGTGCCAGCAGACAAGACGAGACATCGAACACCGGGGAGCTGTTTTTT; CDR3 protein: CASRQDETSNTGELFF